The next 30 T cell receptor beta chains were all read from a single sample in a study of glioma-infiltrating T cells. Amplification of TCR alpha and beta CDR3 regions from RNA used iRepertoire nested multiplex PCR. TCRdb processed the multiplex PCR reads anew with MiXCR; each CDR3 protein has one entry. The sample has some 190,000 distinct CDR3 sequences, over 25% seen once; the top ten hold around 21%. The material sequenced was glioma tissue, nonneoplastic brain tissue, or PBMCs (not recorded which). The receptors were gathered from a human donor with low-grade glioma or glioblastoma, undergoing nonglioma brain surgery, or in good health (not recorded which).

This clonotype was counted ten times or more. The chain combines TRBV29-1 with TRBJ2-7; 7 bases match TRBD2. V lost 7 bases, J lost 3 bases, and 6 bases stayed unmatched. Germline lookup yields CDR1 SQVTM and CDR2 ANQGSEA. The CDR3 consists of 12 residues. The CDR3 sequence: CSAESGNYEQYF. Here the CDR3 DNA reads TGCAGCGCGGAGAGCGGGAACTACGAGCAGTACTTC.

This clonotype was counted at least ten times. The chain joins TRBV7-9 to TRBJ2-7, with 9 bases lining up with TRBD2. CDR3 length: 14 amino acids. Trimming at V came to 6 bases and at J to 6 bases, leaving 9 bases not matched to a gene. Germline loops: CDR1 SEHNR, CDR2 FQNEAQ (reference sequence). The CDR3 loop is CASSSGLAGIEQYF. The CDR3 region has the DNA TGTGCCAGCAGTTCCGGTCTAGCGGGAATCGAGCAGTACTTC.

The chain uses TRBV2 and TRBJ2-3, with 7 bases matching TRBD2. The V gene's germline CDR1 is SNHLY and CDR2 FYNNEI. The CDR3 extends over 16 amino acids. V gave up 5 bases and J gave up 3 bases; unmatched junction bases: 11. CDR3 sequence: CASSLQGGSSTDTQYF. CDR3 coding DNA: TGTGCCAGCAGTCTCCAAGGCGGGAGTTCGACAGATACGCAGTATTTT.

This clonotype was counted ten times or more. The CDR3 nucleotides are TGTGCCAGCAGCTTACACGGGGGGGTCTCCTACGAGCAGTACTTC. It encodes CASSLHGGVSYEQYF. The chain couples TRBV7-2 to TRBJ2-7, with TRBD2 matching 8 bases. The germline gives CDR1 SGHTA, CDR2 FQGNSA. This CDR3 has 15 amino acids. Losses at the gene ends were 2 bases for V and 0 bases for J; bases not matched to a gene: 3. The full variable domain, completed using reference TRBV7-2 and TRBJ2-7, is GAGVSQSPSNKVTEKGKDVELRCDPISGHTALYWYRQSLGQGLEFLIYFQGNSAPDKSGLPSDRFSAERTGGSVSTLTIQRTQQEDSAVYLCASSLHGGVSYEQYFGPGTRLTVT.

This rearrangement joins TRBV2 to TRBJ2-1; D is unclear. V dropped 8 bases and J dropped 8 bases, with 19 bases sitting between them. Germline V gene sequence: CDR1 SNHLY, CDR2 FYNNEI. The CDR3 sequence is 14 residues long. The CDR3 sequence: CASWAGQSFDEQFF. DNA for the CDR3: TGTGCCAGCTGGGCCGGGCAGTCATTTGATGAGCAGTTCTTC.

V usage is TRBV5-6 and J usage is TRBJ2-3; 10 nucleotides align to TRBD2. Germline values: CDR1 SGHDT, CDR2 YYEEEE. Germline trimming cut 7 bases from V and 1 base from J; bases unmatched to any gene: 21. CDR3 length: 20 residues. In DNA, the CDR3 is TGTGCCAGCCAGCTTCAGGTTCGGAGCGGGAGGGCCGTTGGCACAGATACGCAGTATTTT. It specifies CASQLQVRSGRAVGTDTQYF.

This clonotype was counted a few times. The rearrangement links TRBV5-6 to TRBJ2-2; 11 positions agree with TRBD2. CDR1 is SGHDT, CDR2 YYEEEE, per germline. After removal of 2 bases from V and 5 bases from J, the junction contained 2 bases not matched to a gene. CDR3 length: 15 residues. In DNA, the CDR3 is TGTGCCAGCAGCTTAGTAGCGGGAGGGACCGGGGAGCTGTTTTTT. It codes for CASSLVAGGTGELFF.

This clonotype was detected ten times or more. The chain combines TRBV4-1 with TRBJ2-7; TRBD1 might be the D (6 bases). The CDR3 spans 12 residues. Germline values: CDR1 MGHRA, CDR2 YSYEKL. The V gene lost 3 bases and the J gene lost 7 bases, with 10 bases spanning the gap. CDR3 amino acids: CASSHPDREQYF. DNA for the CDR3: TGCGCCAGCAGCCACCCAGACAGGGAGCAGTACTTC.

This clonotype was found a few times. The J gene is TRBJ2-3, the V gene TRBV5-4; 11 positions match TRBD2. The length of the CDR3 is 17 residues. The germline V gene has CDR1 SGHNT and CDR2 YYREEE (reference sequence). The junction had 12 bases not matched to a gene; V was cut back by 6 bases and J by 3 bases. As DNA, the CDR3 is TGTGCCAGCAACCCGGGACTAGCGGTCGCGGGGACAGATACGCAGTATTTT. Translated, it gives CASNPGLAVAGTDTQYF.

V is TRBV12-3 or TRBV12-4 and J is TRBJ2-7; D assignment may be TRBD1 or TRBD2 (6 bases each). The CDR3 runs to 12 residues. V dropped 2 bases and J dropped 7 bases, with 9 bases sitting between them. CDR3: CASSLRGREQYF. The CDR3 DNA reads as TGTGCCAGCAGTTTACGGGGGCGGGAGCAGTACTTC.

The V gene is TRBV9, the J gene TRBJ2-1, with TRBD1 matching over 7 bases. After removal of 3 bases from V and 9 bases from J, the junction contained 6 bases not matched to a gene. CDR3 length: 13 amino acids. Germline CDR1 reads SGDLS; CDR2 reads YYNGEE. As DNA, the CDR3 is TGTGCCAGCAGCGCTGACAGGGTGGTTGAGCAGTTCTTC. It is translated as CASSADRVVEQFF.

In regard to this clonotype: Possible read error: a much larger clone is one base away. The chain has TRBV5-1 and TRBJ2-1; D is ambiguous. Germline V CDR1 and CDR2: SGHRS, YFSETQ. The CDR3 spans 12 residues. The CDR3 DNA is TGCGCCAGCAGCTTGGGAATGAATGAGGAGTTCTTC. Encoded protein: CASSLGMNEEFF.

The CDR3 reads CAWSRLASEQFF. CDR3 sequence (DNA): TGTGCCTGGAGTCGACTAGCAAGTGAGCAGTTCTTC. The chain couples TRBV30 to TRBJ2-1, with 7 bases fitting TRBD2. The CDR3 contains 12 residues. The germline V gene has CDR1 GTSNPN and CDR2 SVGIG (reference sequence). V shed 2 bases and J 9 bases; nucleotides not matched to a gene: 4.

V is TRBV19 and J is TRBJ2-1; tentatively, D is TRBD2 (5 bases). The CDR3 loop spans 16 amino acids. Germline V gives CDR1 LNHDA, CDR2 SQIVND (reference sequence). Between the trimmed V and J ends, which lost 3 bases and 7 bases, there was a span of 19 bases. The CDR3 sequence is CASSIEGAWVMNEQFF. The CDR3 DNA reads as TGTGCCAGTAGTATCGAGGGCGCTTGGGTGATGAATGAGCAGTTCTTC.

This clonotype was counted only a few times. The chain links TRBV18 to TRBJ2-2, with 11 bases lining up with TRBD2. Germline V lookup: CDR1 KGHSH, CDR2 LQKENI. V trimming: 2 bases; J trimming: 6 bases; junction bases outside the gene matches: 5. CDR3 length: 16 residues. In DNA form, the CDR3 reads TGTGCCAGCTCACCATATACTAGCGGGAGCTCCGGGGAGCTGTTTTTT. Translated, it gives CASSPYTSGSSGELFF.

Comments on this clonotype: This clone may be a read error of a much larger clone one base away. The rearrangement links TRBV29-1 to TRBJ2-3; 7 nucleotides align to TRBD1. The end of the DNA aligns better with TRBJ1-5, so the J call may be wrong. The CDR3 runs to 15 residues. CDR1 is SQVTM, CDR2 ANQGSEA, per germline. The CDR3 loop is CSVDGGTAVTDTQHF. The CDR3 region has the DNA TGCAGCGTTGACGGCGGGACAGCAGTCACAGATACGCAGCATTTT.

This chain links TRBV15 with TRBJ2-7, with D maybe TRBD1 (5 bases). The germline V and J ends were trimmed by 1 base and 2 bases, with 9 bases remaining between them. This CDR3 region has 14 residues. Germline values: CDR1 LNHNV, CDR2 YYDKDF (reference sequence). CDR3 in amino acids: CATSRGWGAYEQYF. The DNA of the CDR3 is TGTGCCACCAGCAGAGGGTGGGGCGCCTACGAGCAGTACTTC.

This clonotype occurred many times. The chain combines TRBV27 with TRBJ2-7; possible D gene TRBD1, 6 bases. Germline CDR1 and CDR2: MNHEY and SMNVEV (reference sequence). V lost 0 bases and J 0 bases, leaving 15 bases between the germline ends. CDR3 length equals 17 residues. The CDR3 sequence: CASSLSTTGLNSYEQYF. The CDR3, as DNA: TGTGCCAGCAGTTTATCAACTACAGGGCTCAACTCCTACGAGCAGTACTTC.

This clonotype was detected ten times or more. Here the CDR3 reads CASSRPGSGLSSYEQYF. CDR3 in DNA: TGTGCCAGCAGTCGCCCCGGAAGCGGTCTTAGCTCCTACGAGCAGTACTTC. V is TRBV6-2 or TRBV6-3 and J is TRBJ2-7; a weak D match, TRBD2 (5 bases). Germline CDR1 and CDR2: MNHEY and SVGEGT. Trimming removed 5 bases at V and 0 bases at J, with 20 bases between. The CDR3 contains 17 residues.

This clonotype was counted at least ten times. The chain links TRBV19 to TRBJ2-1; 8 bases are a match to TRBD2. Germline V CDR1 and CDR2: LNHDA, SQIVND (reference sequence). The CDR3 totals 16 residues. V gave up 3 bases and J gave up 2 bases; unmatched junction bases: 6. This CDR3 is CASSMSGTSAYNEQFF. The DNA of the CDR3 is TGTGCCAGTAGTATGTCCGGGACTAGTGCCTACAATGAGCAGTTCTTC.

This clonotype was counted ten times or more. The V gene is TRBV18, the J gene TRBJ2-7; D possibly uses TRBD1 or TRBD2 (5 bases each). CDR1 and CDR2 from the germline V gene are KGHSH and LQKENI. Trimming stripped 9 bases from V and 12 bases from J, with 21 bases between. This CDR3 region has 12 residues. CDR3 sequence reads: CASSRDPQLRYF. Here the CDR3 DNA reads TGTGCCAGTTCCCGGGACCCGCAGCTGCGGTACTTC.

About this clonotype itself: Sequence at one end of the junction differs from germline and may be a read error. The V gene is TRBV18, the J gene TRBJ2-3; 10 bases agree with TRBD1. Germline values: CDR1 KGHSH, CDR2 LQKENI. The length of the CDR3 is 16 residues. The CDR3 loop is CAISPEDRGGTDTQYF. The CDR3 DNA sequence: TGTGCCATCTCACCAGAGGACAGGGGGGGAACAGATACGCAGTATTTT.

This clonotype was recorded many times. This rearrangement joins TRBV19 to TRBJ2-1; 10 bases fit TRBD2. The V and J ends lost 4 bases and 2 bases, in that order; junction bases with no gene match: 5. Germline CDR1 reads LNHDA; CDR2 reads SQIVND (reference sequence). The CDR3 has 16 amino acids. CDR3 in DNA: TGTGCCAGTAGTACCCTAGCGGGAGTCACCTACAATGAGCAGTTCTTC. Amino acids: CASSTLAGVTYNEQFF. Together with reference TRBV19 and TRBJ2-1, the CDR3 gives the full variable domain: DGGITQSPKYLFRKEGQNVTLSCEQNLNHDAMYWYRQDPGQGLRLIYYSQIVNDFQKGDIAEGYSVSREKKESFPLTVTSAQKNPTAFYLCASSTLAGVTYNEQFFGPGTRLTVL.

This clonotype was detected only once. A clone one base away is much larger, so this may be a read error. The CDR3 reads CASNPSGRAYEQFF. Written as DNA, the CDR3 is TGTGCCAGCAATCCTAGCGGGAGGGCCTACGAGCAGTTCTTC. The genes are TRBV6-2 or TRBV6-3 and TRBJ2-1, with 12 bases identical to TRBD2. The CDR3 has 14 residues. Trimming removed 7 bases from V and 10 bases from J; junction bases left unmatched: 8. Looked up from germline, CDR1 is MNHEY and CDR2 is SVGEGT.

This clonotype appeared a single time. This clone may be a read error of a much larger clone one base away. This rearrangement joins TRBV14 to TRBJ1-2; maybe TRBD1 (5 bases). Germline V gene lookup returns CDR1 SGHDN and CDR2 FVKESK. This CDR3 is built from 14 residues. In DNA, the CDR3 is TGTGCCAGCGGCCAAGATTGGGGCGGCTATGGCTACACCTTC. Its translation is CASGQDWGGYGYTF.

A note on this clonotype: One end of the junction varies from germline; a read error may be responsible. DNA of the CDR3: TGTGCCAGCCGTTACCTTCCTAGCGGCAACACCGGGGAGCTGTTTTTT. Protein sequence: CASRYLPSGNTGELFF. The chain is built from TRBV6-2 or TRBV6-3 and TRBJ2-2, with TRBD2 matching over 7 bases. Germline CDR1 reads MNHEY; CDR2 reads SVGEGT. CDR3 length: 16 amino acids.

This clonotype came up a few times. This chain connects TRBV7-2 to TRBJ2-7; TRBD2 might be the D (5 bases). The V gene lost 1 base and the J gene lost 3 bases, with 10 bases spanning the gap. This CDR3 has 14 residues. CDR1 SGHTA and CDR2 FQGNSA come from the germline V gene. The CDR3 loop reads CASSLGTPIYEQYF. The CDR3 bases are TGTGCCAGCAGCTTAGGGACTCCAATCTACGAGCAGTACTTC.

Many counts were recorded for this clonotype. As DNA, the CDR3 is TGTGCCACCAGCTTGGGACTAGCGGGAGATACGCAGTATTTT. The encoded protein is CATSLGLAGDTQYF. The chain couples TRBV15 to TRBJ2-3, with 12 bases matching TRBD2. V lost 5 bases, J lost 5 bases, and 2 bases stayed unmatched. The germline V gene encodes CDR1 LNHNV and CDR2 YYDKDF (reference sequence). This CDR3 region has 14 residues.

This clonotype was observed a handful of times. As DNA, the CDR3 is TGTGCCAGCAGCTTAGTTGGGGCAGGGGCGTTATACGAGCAGTACTTC. Its protein is CASSLVGAGALYEQYF. The chain is built from TRBV7-2 and TRBJ2-7; possible D gene TRBD1, 6 bases. V gave up 1 base and J gave up 4 bases, with 17 bases separating them. The CDR3 spans 16 residues. CDR1 is SGHTA and CDR2 is FQGNSA in the germline V gene.

As regards this clonotype: A read error is possible here, since a much larger clone lies one base away. The chain recombines TRBV7-2 with TRBJ1-5; 8 positions match TRBD1. Per germline, CDR1 SGHTA and CDR2 FQGNSA. This CDR3 region has 15 residues. The CDR3 region is CVFTNRTGLNQPQHF. CDR3 DNA sequence: TGTGTCTTCACTAACCGGACAGGGCTAAATCAGCCCCAGCATTTT.